These 5 T cell receptor beta chains share one sample of origin, sequenced in a study of T cells in Graves' hyperthyroidism and ophthalmopathy. The investigators amplified TCR beta CDR3 regions from RNA transcripts. Primed by the HTBI set, a first-round RT-PCR was run on the TCR CDR3. MiXCR, run by TCRdb on the multiplex PCR reads, gives a single entry per CDR3 protein. Of a few hundred thousand distinct CDR3 sequences in the sample, about a sixth were seen once. The sample consisted of blood. These receptors all stem from a woman aged 40 to 50 with Graves' ophthalmopathy.

This clonotype showed up just a few times. This chain connects TRBV28 to TRBJ2-3; TRBD2 agrees at 8 bases. The ends lost 10 bases at V and 8 bases at J; junction bases unmatched: 14. This CDR3 spans 14 amino acids. Per the germline V gene, CDR1 is MDHEN and CDR2 is SYDVKM. CDR3 DNA: TGTGCCACTCAGCGGGAGTGGAGCACGGGTACGCAGTATTTT. Protein sequence: CATQREWSTGTQYF.

This clonotype has only a few counts. The chain links TRBV2 to TRBJ2-5, with 9 nucleotides matching TRBD2. This CDR3 region has 14 residues. Looked up from germline, CDR1 is SNHLY and CDR2 is FYNNEI. The V gene end was trimmed by 3 bases and the J gene end by 6 bases; junction bases not matched to a gene: 5. The CDR3 loop reads CASSDGLAGKTQYF. CDR3 in DNA: TGTGCCAGCAGTGACGGCCTAGCGGGAAAGACCCAGTACTTC.

This clonotype was recorded at least ten times. For the CDR3, the DNA is TGTGCCAGCAGGGGGACTAGCGGTTCGGAGCAGTTCTTC. Amino acids: CASRGTSGSEQFF. The chain employs TRBV2 and TRBJ2-1, with 11 bases fitting TRBD2. Trimming removed 6 bases from V and 10 bases from J; junction bases left unmatched: 5. The CDR3 contains 13 residues. Looked up from germline, CDR1 is SNHLY and CDR2 is FYNNEI.

V and J are TRBV20-1 and TRBJ1-6; D gene uncertain. Trimming pared 3 bases from V and 0 bases from J, leaving 9 bases between. Looked up from germline, CDR1 is DFQATT and CDR2 is SNEGSKA (reference sequence). This CDR3 spans 15 amino acids. CDR3 protein: CSASSGLSYNSPLHF. The CDR3 DNA follows: TGCAGTGCTAGTTCTGGGCTCTCCTATAATTCACCCCTCCACTTT.

This clonotype came up a few times. This chain connects TRBV12-3 or TRBV12-4 to TRBJ2-2, with 7 bases lining up with TRBD1. After removal of 3 bases from V and 7 bases from J, the junction contained 8 bases not matched to a gene. The CDR3 contains 15 residues. The CDR3 loop reads CASSFYRGAGGELFF. DNA of the CDR3: TGTGCCAGCAGTTTTTACAGGGGCGCAGGCGGGGAGCTGTTTTTT.